This record concerns one T cell receptor (beta chain) sequence. This entry belongs to a study of shared clonotypes between healthy human individuals. Every subset had its genomic DNA shared out evenly among several immunoSEQ plates. Produced via immunoSEQ multiplex PCR; TCRdb's table is partial and in-frame only. The table records some 2.3 million clones, more than 85% of them present only once. The CDR3 runs to 13 residues. Germline V lookup: CDR1 LNHDA, CDR2 SQIVND (reference sequence). Trimming took 4 bases from V and 3 from J, leaving 9 bases between them. The chain joins TRBV19 to TRBJ1-1; D uncertain. The source of this sequence is a young man in good health. Some clones in this sample may be carry-over from other donors' samples. Sequencing was performed on naive CD4+ T cells from PBMCs. Subset indicated: CD45RA+ positively selected. The CDR3 loop is CASSTGWDTEAFF. CDR3 nucleotides: TGTGCCAGTAGTACAGGTTGGGACACTGAAGCTTTCTTT.